A selection of T cell receptor beta chains follows, all from one sample in a study of blood T cell repertoires in COVID-19. Measured with immunoSEQ multiplex PCR; TCRdb has only the in-frame clones, and not every one. Here the sample spans about 230,000 clones, around four fifths being singletons. Input material: peripheral blood. These receptors all stem from a man of 80 years or more with acute or convalescent COVID-19. The CDR3 runs from the conserved cysteine through the conserved F or W.

j_call	cdr3_length	v_call	cdr3_aa
TRBJ1-2	15	TRBV6-1	CASSDQGQGTYGYTF
TRBJ1-6	12	TRBV10-3	CAISEQNSPLHF
TRBJ2-3	14	TRBV18	CASSPGGLRDTQYF
TRBJ2-2	13	TRBV5-5	CASSLGQTGELFF
TRBJ2-3	14	TRBV12-5	CASGLGPPGDTQYF
TRBJ1-1	12	TRBV5-1	CASSSGLTEAFF
TRBJ2-7	13	TRBV25-1	CASTAGVWYEQYF
TRBJ1-3	17	TRBV5-1	CASREGWASSSGNTIYF
TRBJ2-1	16	TRBV6-2/TRBV6-3	CASRPTSGSSYNEQFF
TRBJ1-1	14	TRBV9	CASSPFQVNTEAFF
TRBJ1-4	15	TRBV14	CASSQRQGKGEKLFF
TRBJ2-7	13	TRBV5-4	CASSTGQGYEQYF
TRBJ2-7	14	TRBV11-2	CASSPSGGLYEQYF
TRBJ1-5	15	TRBV6-5	CASSPGEFYNQPQHF
TRBJ1-5	13	TRBV27	CASSDLGVQPQHF
TRBJ1-6	13	TRBV5-4	CASSSGMDSPLHF
TRBJ2-5	15	TRBV7-2	CASSRTSGSQETQYF
TRBJ2-1	15	TRBV12-5	CASSTGDISYNEQFF
TRBJ2-3	15	TRBV5-1	CASSLTSRPRDTQYF
TRBJ1-1	17	TRBV28	CASSFNRDRGAWTEAFF
TRBJ2-5	15	TRBV7-2	CASSLEGGIQETQYF
TRBJ2-5	16	TRBV11-2	CASSEGGLAGMETQYF
TRBJ1-5	14	TRBV30	CAWSLGAGGQPQHF
TRBJ1-5	16	TRBV2	CASTRFDGGGNQPQHF
TRBJ2-7	13	TRBV27	CASRGTGRYEQYF